The rows below give T cell receptor beta chains drawn from one sample of a study of blood T cell repertoires in COVID-19. The method was immunoSEQ multiplex PCR; TCRdb's version includes in-frame clones alone and lacks a portion of them. Here the sample spans 110,000 to 150,000 clones, approximately 80% being singletons. Specimen: peripheral blood. These receptors were obtained from a man between 70 and 80 years old who had recovered from COVID-19. Each CDR3 is given with its conserved first and last residue. Each record gives: J gene, D gene, clone size, V gene, CDR3 protein, CDR3 DNA. A D gene is named only where the DNA matches it firmly. The size field is filled for only some rows; it gives once, few, many or a size class.

J: TRBJ2-1; D: TRBD2; size: once; V: TRBV4-1; CDR3: CASSQDSGTWYEQFF; DNA: TGCGCCAGCAGCCAAGACAGCGGGACCTGGTATGAGCAGTTCTTC
J: TRBJ2-7; D: TRBD2; size: -; V: TRBV7-3; CDR3: CASSLTGGSRYEQYF; DNA: TGTGCCAGCAGCTTAACGGGCGGGAGTCGATACGAGCAGTACTTC
J: TRBJ1-1; D: TRBD1; size: -; V: TRBV5-6; CDR3: CASSPRTGGDTEAFF; DNA: TGTGCCAGCAGCCCACGGACAGGGGGGGACACTGAAGCTTTCTTT
J: TRBJ2-7; D: -; size: -; V: TRBV10-1; CDR3: CASSWQEGTEQYF; DNA: TGCGCCAGCAGTTGGCAGGAGGGAACCGAGCAGTACTTC
J: TRBJ2-5; D: -; size: -; V: TRBV3-1/TRBV3-2; CDR3: CASSLRTEQETQYF; DNA: TGTGCCAGCAGCTTGCGGACAGAACAAGAGACCCAGTACTTC
J: TRBJ2-1; D: TRBD1; size: -; V: TRBV5-1; CDR3: CASSAGTGTGAYNEQFF; DNA: TGCGCCAGCAGCGCGGGAACCGGGACAGGGGCATACAATGAGCAGTTCTTC
J: TRBJ2-7; D: TRBD2; size: -; V: TRBV6-6; CDR3: CASRSGTSASYEQYF; DNA: TGTGCCAGCAGATCTGGGACTAGCGCCTCCTACGAGCAGTACTTC
J: TRBJ2-1; D: TRBD2; size: -; V: TRBV6-6; CDR3: CASSYSLAGTDEQFF; DNA: TGTGCCAGCAGTTACTCGCTAGCGGGAACGGATGAGCAGTTCTTC
J: TRBJ2-1; D: -; size: -; V: TRBV5-1; CDR3: CASSLLGYNEQFF; DNA: TGCGCCAGCAGCTTACTAGGTTACAATGAGCAGTTCTTC
J: TRBJ2-1; D: -; size: -; V: TRBV11-2; CDR3: CASSFRGSSYNEQFF; DNA: TGTGCCAGCAGCTTCCGGGGGAGCTCCTACAATGAGCAGTTCTTC
J: TRBJ2-7; D: -; size: -; V: TRBV10-3; CDR3: CAISELDSYEQYF; DNA: TGTGCCATCAGTGAACTGGACAGCTACGAGCAGTACTTC